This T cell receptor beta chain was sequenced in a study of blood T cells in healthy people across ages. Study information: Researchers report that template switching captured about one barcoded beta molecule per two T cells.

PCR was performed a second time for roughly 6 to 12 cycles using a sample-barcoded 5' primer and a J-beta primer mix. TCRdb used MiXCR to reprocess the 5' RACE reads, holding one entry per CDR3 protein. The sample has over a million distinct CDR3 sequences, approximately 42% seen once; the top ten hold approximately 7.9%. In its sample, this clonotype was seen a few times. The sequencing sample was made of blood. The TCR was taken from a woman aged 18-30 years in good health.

Written as DNA, the CDR3 is TGCAGCGTTGAATCGCAGCGGACAGGGAGGAGCTACAATGAGCAGTTCTTC. Translated: CSVESQRTGRSYNEQFF. V gene TRBV29-1 combines with J gene TRBJ2-1; 8 nucleotides align to TRBD1. J gave up 3 bases and V 2 bases, and 12 bases lay outside the gene matches. The CDR3 is 17 residues long. CDR1 and CDR2 from the germline V gene are SQVTM and ANQGSEA.